These T cell receptor beta chains were read from a single sample in a study of T cell repertoires in cytomegalovirus infection. TCRdb processed the reads anew with MiXCR; each CDR3 protein has one entry. The repertoire holds just under 500,000 distinct CDR3 sequences, with around 30% as singletons. The antigens of these receptors remain unknown. The sequencing here drew on cultured PBMCs, taken from culture after CMV antigen stimulation. All receptors come from a human donor in good health (CMV status not recorded). Some clones in this sample may be carry-over from other donors' samples. CDR3s leave out the opening cysteine and the closing phenylalanine or tryptophan. The order of the fields is V gene, J gene, CDR3 protein.

TRBV7-2,TRBJ2-7,ASSSVWVYEQY
TRBV5-5,TRBJ2-5,ASRPNRGQETQY
TRBV7-9,TRBJ1-6,ASSLEAYNSPLH
TRBV7-2,TRBJ2-5,ASSLDAGAQETQY
TRBV11-3,TRBJ2-1,ASSQGGSGNEQF
TRBV27,TRBJ2-1,ASRPGLVFYEQF
TRBV27,TRBJ1-6,ASSSGTAAYNSPLH
TRBV12-3/TRBV12-4,TRBJ2-4,ASSRDRAKNIQY
TRBV11-2,TRBJ2-5,ASSSIWQGEETQY
TRBV4-1,TRBJ2-7,ASSRGGGSGYEQY
TRBV7-2,TRBJ2-3,ASSVQGREDTQY
TRBV6-1,TRBJ1-2,AIRDTGHYGYT
TRBV12-3/TRBV12-4,TRBJ1-5,ASSPGGAGNQPQH
TRBV7-2,TRBJ2-1,ASSLAGGATDEQF
TRBV6-6,TRBJ2-5,ASSFGEGETQY
TRBV7-2,TRBJ1-6,ASSLDGLSRNSPLH
TRBV6-2/TRBV6-3,TRBJ2-1,ASSRTSGRDDEQF
TRBV12-5,TRBJ2-5,ASGLSHGPGQETQY
TRBV29-1,TRBJ2-4,SVSMKNIQY
TRBV7-9,TRBJ1-2,ASSLVSTGKGGYT
TRBV19,TRBJ2-1,ASTRRFSSYNEQF
TRBV24-1,TRBJ2-1,ATSDPTSGRINEQF
TRBV9,TRBJ2-2,ASSVAGTGPTGELF
TRBV2,TRBJ2-3,ASSGYTRSTDTQY
TRBV2,TRBJ2-3,ASRLGRGGDTQY
TRBV7-8,TRBJ2-3,ASTGLTDTQY
TRBV10-3,TRBJ1-2,AISESTGTGRGYT
TRBV5-8,TRBJ2-2,ASSQSDRAGELF
TRBV19,TRBJ1-1,ASSPLRQVNTEAF
TRBV4-3,TRBJ2-2,ASSPGLALGITGELF
TRBV25-1,TRBJ1-5,ASRGGGNNQPQH
TRBV12-5,TRBJ2-2,ASGLVGSGELF
TRBV7-9,TRBJ1-1,ASSLEYDPNTEAF
TRBV7-2,TRBJ2-1,ASSILQRLAAYNEQF
TRBV7-2,TRBJ1-1,ASSNRGLTEAF
TRBV6-8,TRBJ1-2,ASSYSFWQGNYGYT
TRBV7-9,TRBJ1-2,ASSLGGGLDYGYT
TRBV5-5,TRBJ1-2,ASRSGGGQIYGYT
TRBV11-2,TRBJ2-1,ASSSLGIAEGRSHEQF
TRBV27,TRBJ2-5,ASSLGSLATQY
TRBV10-2,TRBJ2-7,ASSVPPGLAPREQY